One sample yielded the 3 T cell receptor beta chains listed below, sequenced in a study of T cell responses to AZD1222 COVID-19 vaccine. The table came from immunoSEQ multiplex PCR; TCRdb's copy has only in-frame clones and leaves some out. The sample holds approximately 210,000 clones, about 94% seen once. This material consisted of peripheral blood, taken 28 days after the second dose of the MenACWY control vaccine. The receptor set was obtained from an adult who received the MenACWY meningococcal vaccine as a control.

The CDR3 is CASSLGQGAAGELFF. In DNA form, the CDR3 reads TGCGCCAGCAGCTTGGGACAGGGGGCGGCCGGGGAGCTGTTTTTT. This sequence joins TRBV5-1 and TRBJ2-2, with 10 bases that match TRBD1. There are 15 residues in the CDR3. Germline trimming cut 0 bases from V and 6 bases from J; bases unmatched to any gene: 2. Germline V gene data show CDR1 as SGHRS and CDR2 as YFSETQ. Looking up the rest from reference TRBV5-1 and TRBJ2-2 gives the full variable domain: KAGVTQTPRYLIKTRGQQVTLSCSPISGHRSVSWYQQTPGQGLQFLFEYFSETQRNKGNFPGRFSGRQFSNSRSEMNVSTLELGDSALYLCASSLGQGAAGELFFGEGSRLTVL.

Written as DNA, the CDR3 is TGCGCCAGCAGCCAACCGGACGGGACGCGAAGCTACGAGCAGTACTTC. It translates to CASSQPDGTRSYEQYF. The chain joins TRBV4-1 to TRBJ2-7; D possibly matches TRBD1 or TRBD2 (5 bases each). V was shortened by 2 bases and J by 3 bases, with 17 bases between the two germline ends. This CDR3 is 16 amino acids long. Germline lookup yields CDR1 MGHRA and CDR2 YSYEKL.

To note about this clone: The junction departs from the called germline gene at one end, perhaps through a read error. CDR3 in DNA: TGCGCCAGCAGGTTGGGACAGACTAGCGGTGTCCCCGAGCAGTACTTC. This sequence encodes CASRLGQTSGVPEQYF. The rearrangement links TRBV5-1 to TRBJ2-7; 9 nucleotides line up with TRBD2. There are 16 residues in the CDR3. Germline CDR1 SGHRS, CDR2 YFSETQ.